One and the same sample provided the 8 T cell receptor beta chains below, sequenced in a study of OX40 agonist ivuxolimab in advanced cancers. Data came from immunoSEQ multiplex PCR; TCRdb stores just in-frame clones and leaves some out. The data contain 55,000 to 80,000 clones, approximately 88% of them singletons. The material sequenced was CD4+ or CD8+ T cells sorted from blood, taken in a trial of the OX40 agonist ivuxolimab. Receptors originate from an adult with an advanced solid tumor such as melanoma, head and neck, liver or kidney cancer.

The chain links TRBV30 to TRBJ2-5; TRBD1 might be the D (6 bases). This CDR3 has 13 residues. Trimming pared 0 bases from V and 5 bases from J, leaving 10 bases between. The germline V gene encodes CDR1 GTSNPN and CDR2 SVGIG (reference sequence). The DNA of the CDR3 is TGTGCCTGGAGTGTACAGGGCGGGGAGACCCAGTACTTC. Translated, it gives CAWSVQGGETQYF. The whole variable domain, filled in from reference TRBV30 and TRBJ2-5, reads SQTIHQWPATLVQPVGSPLSLECTVEGTSNPNLYWYRQAAGRGLQLLFYSVGIGQISSEVPQNLSASRPQDRQFILSSKKLLLSDSGFYLCAWSVQGGETQYFGPGTRLLVL.

The chain links TRBV7-9 to TRBJ2-3; D ambiguous. The germline V gene encodes CDR1 SEHNR and CDR2 FQNEAQ (reference sequence). The V gene lost 0 bases and the J gene lost 2 bases, with 12 bases spanning the gap. The CDR3 loop spans 16 amino acids. In nucleotides, the CDR3 is TGTGCCAGCAGCTTAGCTGCCTGGGCCTCCACAGATACGCAGTATTTT. Translating it yields CASSLAAWASTDTQYF.

In its sample, this clone was seen a few times. The chain has TRBV5-1 and TRBJ2-5, with 8 positions matching TRBD1. Germline trimming cut 2 bases from V and 4 bases from J; bases unmatched to any gene: 13. The germline gives CDR1 SGHRS, CDR2 YFSETQ. The CDR3 is 17 amino acids. CDR3 region: CASSFGQGAPRGETQYF. CDR3 sequence (DNA): TGCGCCAGCAGCTTTGGCCAGGGGGCGCCCCGGGGAGAGACCCAGTACTTC. Full variable domain (missing parts from reference TRBV5-1 and TRBJ2-5): KAGVTQTPRYLIKTRGQQVTLSCSPISGHRSVSWYQQTPGQGLQFLFEYFSETQRNKGNFPGRFSGRQFSNSRSEMNVSTLELGDSALYLCASSFGQGAPRGETQYFGPGTRLLVL.

The chain is built from TRBV9 and TRBJ2-3, with 7 positions matching TRBD2. Germline V gives CDR1 SGDLS, CDR2 YYNGEE. V was pared by 4 bases and J by 3 bases, with 2 bases of the junction left unmatched. The CDR3 is 13 amino acids. CDR3 sequence: CASSPAGTDTQYF. As DNA, the CDR3 is TGTGCCAGCAGCCCAGCGGGGACAGATACGCAGTATTTT. The full variable domain, rest sourced from reference TRBV9 and TRBJ2-3, is DSGVTQTPKHLITATGQRVTLRCSPRSGDLSVYWYQQSLDQGLQFLIQYYNGEERAKGNILERFSAQQFPDLHSELNLSSLELGDSALYFCASSPAGTDTQYFGPGTRLTVL.

The count of this clone is one. The genes are TRBV27 and TRBJ2-1; a weak D match, TRBD1 (7 bases). Per germline, CDR1 MNHEY and CDR2 SMNVEV (reference sequence). The CDR3 has 14 amino acids. V was shortened by 6 bases and J by 8 bases, with 17 bases between the two germline ends. In DNA, the CDR3 is TGTGCCAGCAGCTCCCAGACAGGGAGGCATGAGCAGTTCTTC. It yields the protein CASSSQTGRHEQFF.

The genes are TRBV7-2 and TRBJ2-7; D possibly uses TRBD1 or TRBD2 (7 bases each). Trimming removed 5 bases from V and 2 bases from J, with 16 bases in between. Germline loops: CDR1 SGHTA, CDR2 FQGNSA. There are 15 residues in the CDR3. In nucleotides, the CDR3 is TGTGCCAGCAGCGCAAACAGGGGAGGGGCCTACGAGCAGTACTTC. Encoded protein: CASSANRGGAYEQYF.

The chain has TRBV13 and TRBJ2-7; 11 nucleotides match TRBD1. The CDR3 is 14 amino acids. The V and J ends lost 0 bases and 5 bases, in that order; junction bases with no gene match: 0. Germline-derived CDR1 and CDR2 are PRHDT and FYEKMQ (reference sequence). The CDR3 DNA is TGTGCCAGCAGCTTAGGGGGACAGGGGGACGAGCAGTACTTC. Its protein is CASSLGGQGDEQYF.

V and J are TRBV27 and TRBJ2-7; the match to TRBD1 covers 9 bases. The CDR3 totals 15 residues. The V gene's germline CDR1 is MNHEY and CDR2 SMNVEV (reference sequence). V gave up 3 bases and J gave up 2 bases; unmatched junction bases: 5. The CDR3 sequence is CASSFTGTGPYEQYF. In DNA, the CDR3 is TGTGCCAGCAGTTTCACCGGGACAGGGCCCTACGAGCAGTACTTC.